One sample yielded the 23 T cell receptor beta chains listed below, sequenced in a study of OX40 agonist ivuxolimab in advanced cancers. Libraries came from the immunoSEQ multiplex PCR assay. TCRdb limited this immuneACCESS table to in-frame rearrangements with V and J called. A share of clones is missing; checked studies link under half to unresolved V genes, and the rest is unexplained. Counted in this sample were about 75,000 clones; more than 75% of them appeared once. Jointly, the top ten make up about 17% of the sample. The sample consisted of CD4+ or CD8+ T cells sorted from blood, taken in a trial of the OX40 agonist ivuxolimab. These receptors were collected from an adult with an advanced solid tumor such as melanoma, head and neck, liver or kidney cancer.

The CDR3 protein is CASSLDRDLGELFF. In DNA, the CDR3 is TGTGCCAGCAGCTTAGACAGGGATCTCGGGGAGCTGTTTTTT. This rearrangement joins TRBV7-2 to TRBJ2-2, with a possible D match to TRBD1 (6 bases). Germline CDR1 is SGHTA and CDR2 is FQGNSA. V gave up 1 base and J gave up 7 bases, with 10 bases separating them. The CDR3 sequence is 14 residues long.

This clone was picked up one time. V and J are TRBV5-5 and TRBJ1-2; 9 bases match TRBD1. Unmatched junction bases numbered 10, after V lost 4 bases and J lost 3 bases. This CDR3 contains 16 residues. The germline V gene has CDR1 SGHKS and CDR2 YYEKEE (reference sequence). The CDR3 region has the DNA TGTGCCAGCAGCGCAACGGCCGGGACAGGGTACTATGGCTACACCTTC. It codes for CASSATAGTGYYGYTF.

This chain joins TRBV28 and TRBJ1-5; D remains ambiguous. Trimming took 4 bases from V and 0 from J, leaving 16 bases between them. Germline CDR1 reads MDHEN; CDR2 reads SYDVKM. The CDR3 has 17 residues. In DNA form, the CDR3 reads TGTGCCAGCAGTTCCCTCCCGCTGGCGGTTAGCAATCAGCCCCAGCATTTT. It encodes CASSSLPLAVSNQPQHF.

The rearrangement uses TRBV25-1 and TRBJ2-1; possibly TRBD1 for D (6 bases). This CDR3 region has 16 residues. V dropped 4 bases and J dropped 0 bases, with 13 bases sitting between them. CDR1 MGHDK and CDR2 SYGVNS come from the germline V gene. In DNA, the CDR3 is TGTGCCAGCAGTGCCACGACAGGAAGCTCCTACAATGAGCAGTTCTTC. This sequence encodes CASSATTGSSYNEQFF.

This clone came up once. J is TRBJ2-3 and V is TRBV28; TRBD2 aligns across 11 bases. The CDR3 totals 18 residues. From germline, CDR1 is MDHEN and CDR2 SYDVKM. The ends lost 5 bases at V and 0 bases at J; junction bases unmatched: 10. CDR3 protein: CASSPLGLAGGSTDTQYF. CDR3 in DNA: TGTGCCAGCAGTCCGTTAGGCCTAGCGGGGGGTAGCACAGATACGCAGTATTTT.

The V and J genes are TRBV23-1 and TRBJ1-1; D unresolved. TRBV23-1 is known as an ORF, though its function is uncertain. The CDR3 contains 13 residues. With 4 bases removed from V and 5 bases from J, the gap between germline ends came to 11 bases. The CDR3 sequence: CASSRVLLTEAFF. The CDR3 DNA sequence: TGCGCCAGCAGTCGAGTGTTGTTGACTGAAGCTTTCTTT.

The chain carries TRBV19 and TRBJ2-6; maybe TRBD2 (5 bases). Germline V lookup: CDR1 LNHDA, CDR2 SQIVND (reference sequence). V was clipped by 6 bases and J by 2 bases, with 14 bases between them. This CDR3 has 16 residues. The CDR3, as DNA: TGTGCCAGTAGCAAACTAGAGGGAACTGGGGCCAACGTCCTGACTTTC. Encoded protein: CASSKLEGTGANVLTF.

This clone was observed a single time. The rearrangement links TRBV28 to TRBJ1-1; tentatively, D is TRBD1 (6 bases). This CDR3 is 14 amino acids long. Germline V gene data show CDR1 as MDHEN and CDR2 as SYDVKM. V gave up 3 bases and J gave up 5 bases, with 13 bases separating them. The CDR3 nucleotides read TGTGCCAGCAGTTTCTTTGGGGGGCAAACTGAAGCTTTCTTT. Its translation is CASSFFGGQTEAFF.

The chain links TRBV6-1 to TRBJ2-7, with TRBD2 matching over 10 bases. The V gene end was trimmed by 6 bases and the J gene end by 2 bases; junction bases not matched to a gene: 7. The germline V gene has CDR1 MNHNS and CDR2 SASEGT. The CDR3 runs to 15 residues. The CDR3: CASSPYSGGPYEQYF. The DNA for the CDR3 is TGTGCCAGCAGCCCCTATAGCGGGGGGCCCTACGAGCAGTACTTC.

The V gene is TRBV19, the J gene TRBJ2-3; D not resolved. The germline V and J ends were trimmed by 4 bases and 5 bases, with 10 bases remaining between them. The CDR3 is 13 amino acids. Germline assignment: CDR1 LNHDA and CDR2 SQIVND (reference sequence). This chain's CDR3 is CASSTGTGDTQYF. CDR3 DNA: TGTGCCAGTAGTACAGGTACGGGAGATACGCAGTATTTT. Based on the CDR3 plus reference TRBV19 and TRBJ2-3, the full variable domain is DGGITQSPKYLFRKEGQNVTLSCEQNLNHDAMYWYRQDPGQGLRLIYYSQIVNDFQKGDIAEGYSVSREKKESFPLTVTSAQKNPTAFYLCASSTGTGDTQYFGPGTRLTVL.

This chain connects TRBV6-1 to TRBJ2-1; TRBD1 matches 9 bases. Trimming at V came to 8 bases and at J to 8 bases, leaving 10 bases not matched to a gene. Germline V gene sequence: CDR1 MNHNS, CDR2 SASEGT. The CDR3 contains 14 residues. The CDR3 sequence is CASAPDRGPHEQFF. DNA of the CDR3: TGTGCCAGCGCCCCGGACAGGGGTCCGCATGAGCAGTTCTTC.

DNA for the CDR3: TGCGCCAGCAGCCAACCTAGCGGGAGGTTAACCGGGGAGCTGTTTTTT. It encodes CASSQPSGRLTGELFF. The rearrangement uses TRBV4-1 and TRBJ2-2; 11 bases match TRBD2. This CDR3 is built from 16 residues. V was pared by 2 bases and J by 5 bases, with 4 bases of the junction left unmatched. Germline V CDR1 and CDR2: MGHRA, YSYEKL.

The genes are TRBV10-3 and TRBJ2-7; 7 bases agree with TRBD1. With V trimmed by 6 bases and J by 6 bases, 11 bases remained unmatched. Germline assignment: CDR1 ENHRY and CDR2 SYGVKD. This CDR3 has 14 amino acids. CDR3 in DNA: TGTGCCATCAGGATACAGGGGTCTAAGAGCGAGCAGTACTTC. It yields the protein CAIRIQGSKSEQYF.

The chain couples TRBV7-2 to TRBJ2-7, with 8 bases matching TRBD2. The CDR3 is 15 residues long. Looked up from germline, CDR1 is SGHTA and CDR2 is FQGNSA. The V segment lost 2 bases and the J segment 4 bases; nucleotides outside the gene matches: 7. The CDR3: CASSLSSGSQYEQYF. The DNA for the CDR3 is TGTGCCAGCAGCTTATCCAGCGGGAGTCAGTACGAGCAGTACTTC.

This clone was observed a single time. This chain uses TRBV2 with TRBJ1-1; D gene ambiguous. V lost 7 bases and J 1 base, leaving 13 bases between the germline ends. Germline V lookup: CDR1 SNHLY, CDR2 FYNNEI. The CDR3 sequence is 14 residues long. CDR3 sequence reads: CASIRSVSNTEAFF. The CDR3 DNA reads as TGTGCCAGCATCCGATCCGTGTCGAACACTGAAGCTTTCTTT.

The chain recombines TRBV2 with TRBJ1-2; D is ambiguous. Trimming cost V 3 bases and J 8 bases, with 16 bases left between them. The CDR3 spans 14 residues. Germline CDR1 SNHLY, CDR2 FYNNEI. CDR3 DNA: TGTGCCAGCAGTGAGTTAGGGCTTGCAGAGGGCTACACCTTC. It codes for CASSELGLAEGYTF.

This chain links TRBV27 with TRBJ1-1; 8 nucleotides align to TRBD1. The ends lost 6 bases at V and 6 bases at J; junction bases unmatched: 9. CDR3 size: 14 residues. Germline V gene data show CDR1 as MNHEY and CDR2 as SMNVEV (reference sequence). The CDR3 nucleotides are TGTGCCAGCAGACAGGGGGTCCCCGGTCCTGAAGCTTTCTTT. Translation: CASRQGVPGPEAFF.

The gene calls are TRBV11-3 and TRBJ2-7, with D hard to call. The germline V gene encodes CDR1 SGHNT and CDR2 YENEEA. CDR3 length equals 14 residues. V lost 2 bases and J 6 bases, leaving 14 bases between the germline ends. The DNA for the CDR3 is TGTGCCAGCAGCTTAAATCAAGAATCGCGCGAGCAGTACTTC. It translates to CASSLNQESREQYF. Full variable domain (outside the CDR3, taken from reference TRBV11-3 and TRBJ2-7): EAGVVQSPRYKIIEKKQPVAFWCNPISGHNTLYWYLQNLGQGPELLIRYENEEAVDDSQLPKDRFSAERLKGVDSTLKIQPAELGDSAVYLCASSLNQESREQYFGPGTRLTVT.

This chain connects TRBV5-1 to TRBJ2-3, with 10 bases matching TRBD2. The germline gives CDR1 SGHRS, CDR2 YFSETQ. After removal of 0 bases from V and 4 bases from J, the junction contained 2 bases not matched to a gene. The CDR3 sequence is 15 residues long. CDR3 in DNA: TGCGCCAGCAGCTTGGTGGGACTAGCGCCAGATACGCAGTATTTT. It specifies CASSLVGLAPDTQYF.

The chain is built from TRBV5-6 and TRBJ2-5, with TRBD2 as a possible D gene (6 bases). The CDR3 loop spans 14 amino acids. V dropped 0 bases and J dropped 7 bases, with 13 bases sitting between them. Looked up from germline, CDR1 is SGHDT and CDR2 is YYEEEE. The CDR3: CASSLETRSGTQYF. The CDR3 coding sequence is TGTGCCAGCAGCTTGGAGACTAGGAGTGGGACCCAGTACTTC.

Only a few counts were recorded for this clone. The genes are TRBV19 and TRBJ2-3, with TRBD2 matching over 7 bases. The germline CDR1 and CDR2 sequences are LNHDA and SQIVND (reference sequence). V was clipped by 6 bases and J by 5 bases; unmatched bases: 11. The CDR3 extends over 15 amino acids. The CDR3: CASSPARGRGDTQYF. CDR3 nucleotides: TGTGCCAGTAGCCCAGCGAGAGGGAGGGGAGATACGCAGTATTTT.

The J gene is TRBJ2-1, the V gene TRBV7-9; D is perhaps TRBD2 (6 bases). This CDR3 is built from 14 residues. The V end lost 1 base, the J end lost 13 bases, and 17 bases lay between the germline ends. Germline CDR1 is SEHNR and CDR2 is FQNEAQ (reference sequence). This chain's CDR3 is CASSLEAGFGPQFF. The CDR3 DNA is TGTGCCAGCAGCTTAGAGGCGGGATTTGGGCCACAGTTCTTC.

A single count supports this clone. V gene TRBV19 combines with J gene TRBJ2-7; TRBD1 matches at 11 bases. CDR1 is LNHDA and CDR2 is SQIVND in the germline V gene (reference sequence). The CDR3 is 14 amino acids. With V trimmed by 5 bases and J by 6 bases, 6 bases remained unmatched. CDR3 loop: CASSASGTGGEQYF. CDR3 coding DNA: TGTGCCAGTAGTGCCTCCGGGACAGGGGGCGAGCAGTACTTC. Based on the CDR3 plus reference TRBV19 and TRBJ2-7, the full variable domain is DGGITQSPKYLFRKEGQNVTLSCEQNLNHDAMYWYRQDPGQGLRLIYYSQIVNDFQKGDIAEGYSVSREKKESFPLTVTSAQKNPTAFYLCASSASGTGGEQYFGPGTRLTVT.